The next 32 T cell receptor beta chains were all read from a single sample in a study of blood T cells in healthy people across ages. Primers used in a second PCR of roughly 6 to 11 cycles were a sample-barcoded 5' primer and a J-beta primer mix. A single record per CDR3 protein comes from TCRdb applying MiXCR to the 5' RACE reads. The data contain approximately 350,000 distinct CDR3 sequences, about 55% of them singletons. Sequences were obtained from blood. The receptors originated from a man between 60 and 75 years old in good health.

V and J are TRBV12-3 or TRBV12-4 and TRBJ2-3; 8 nucleotides agree with TRBD2. This CDR3 is built from 11 residues. V gave up 11 bases and J gave up 5 bases; unmatched junction bases: 3. Here the CDR3 reads CASGGGDTQYF. The CDR3 nucleotides read TGTGCCTCCGGGGGGGGAGATACGCAGTATTTT.

A remark on this clonotype: The germline gene is not matched at one end of the junction; a read error may be the cause. The genes are TRBV6-2 or TRBV6-3 and TRBJ2-1, with D perhaps TRBD1 or TRBD2 (6 bases each). CDR3 size: 16 residues. Per the germline V gene, CDR1 is MNHEY and CDR2 is SVGEGT. The CDR3 protein is CASSVLSRDMGGEPFF. In nucleotides, the CDR3 is TGTGCCAGCAGTGTACTTTCGCGGGACATGGGGGGAGAGCCGTTCTTC.

A few counts support this clonotype. This rearrangement joins TRBV19 to TRBJ2-1, with D perhaps TRBD1 (6 bases). Trimming took off 10 bases at V and 1 base at J, with 14 bases between the two ends. This CDR3 contains 14 residues. CDR1 and CDR2 (germline): LNHDA, SQIVND (reference sequence). CDR3 region: CATSGAASYNEQFF. DNA for the CDR3: TGTGCCACCTCAGGGGCGGCTTCCTACAATGAGCAGTTCTTC.

The chain combines TRBV6-2 or TRBV6-3 with TRBJ2-3; D may match TRBD1 or TRBD2 (5 bases each). The CDR3 contains 14 residues. The V gene lost 4 bases and the J gene lost 2 bases, with 10 bases spanning the gap. Germline CDR1 and CDR2: MNHEY and SVGEGT. The DNA for the CDR3 is TGTGCCAGCAGTTGGGGGAATCCCACAGATACGCAGTATTTT. The encoded protein is CASSWGNPTDTQYF.

A single count supports this clonotype. V usage is TRBV20-1 and J usage is TRBJ1-2; 7 nucleotides match TRBD1. J gave up 0 bases and V 1 base, and 2 bases lay outside the gene matches. This CDR3 spans 14 amino acids. Per germline, CDR1 DFQATT and CDR2 SNEGSKA (reference sequence). The DNA for the CDR3 is TGCAGTGCTAGAGCCGACAGGGCTAACTATGGCTACACCTTC. Its protein is CSARADRANYGYTF.

This clonotype was counted between two and nine times. The chain carries TRBV20-1 and TRBJ2-7; tentatively, D is TRBD1 or TRBD2 (5 bases each). Trimming shortened V by 5 bases and J by 4 bases, and 9 bases separated the two germline ends. The CDR3 sequence is 11 residues long. The germline CDR1 and CDR2 sequences are DFQATT and SNEGSKA (reference sequence). The CDR3 protein is CSAVGGYEQYF. In DNA, the CDR3 is TGCAGTGCTGTTGGGGGATACGAGCAGTACTTC.

The rearrangement links TRBV29-1 to TRBJ2-5; D could derive from TRBD1 or TRBD2 (6 bases each). This CDR3 contains 12 residues. Germline CDR1 is SQVTM and CDR2 is ANQGSEA. V lost 7 bases to trimming and J lost 5 bases, with 14 bases between them. The CDR3 is CSAGAAAETQYF. The CDR3 DNA reads TGCAGCGCGGGGGCGGCGGCTGAGACCCAGTACTTC.

The chain uses TRBV11-2 and TRBJ1-5; no firm D call. V lost 5 bases to trimming and J lost 11 bases, with 19 bases between them. Germline V gene lookup returns CDR1 SGHAT and CDR2 FQNNGV. The CDR3 loop spans 14 amino acids. This CDR3 is CASSPRAEGSAQHF. CDR3 coding DNA: TGTGCCAGCAGCCCCCGGGCGGAGGGATCAGCCCAGCATTTT.

V and J are TRBV6-4 and TRBJ1-6, with 9 bases aligning to TRBD1. Per the germline V gene, CDR1 is MRHNA and CDR2 is SNTAGT. The CDR3 is 17 amino acids. The V and J ends lost 6 bases and 6 bases, in that order; junction bases with no gene match: 12. The CDR3: CASRSTLQGARNSPLHF. The CDR3 nucleotides read TGTGCCAGCAGATCTACTCTACAGGGGGCACGTAATTCACCCCTCCACTTT.

The chain links TRBV4-3 to TRBJ1-6, with D tentatively TRBD1 (6 bases). Germline V lookup: CDR1 LGHNA, CDR2 YSLEER. Deletions cut 3 bases from V and 5 bases from J, with 8 bases between. This CDR3 comprises 14 residues. This chain's CDR3 is CASSQGANNSPLHF. The CDR3 DNA reads TGCGCCAGCAGCCAGGGGGCGAATAATTCACCCCTCCACTTT.

The genes are TRBV30 and TRBJ1-2; D possibly corresponds to TRBD1 (5 bases). The CDR3 runs to 12 residues. V dropped 0 bases and J dropped 8 bases, with 10 bases sitting between them. Germline CDR1 and CDR2: GTSNPN and SVGIG (reference sequence). CDR3 bases: TGTGCCTGGAGTGTACCGCCAGGGGGCTACACCTTC. This encodes CAWSVPPGGYTF.

As for this clonotype: Compared with germline, one end of the junction differs, possibly owing to a read error. V is TRBV11-2 and J is TRBJ2-5, with TRBD1 identical over 7 bases. This CDR3 spans 16 amino acids. Per germline, CDR1 SGHAT and CDR2 FQNNGV. CDR3 loop: CAGSLTGTVNQETQYF. The CDR3 DNA sequence: TGTGCCGGCAGCTTAACCGGGACAGTGAATCAAGAGACCCAGTACTTC.

This clonotype was counted once. A much larger clone sits a single nucleotide away, making a read error possible. The V call is TRBV7-2, the J call TRBJ2-6; D unclear. Germline loops: CDR1 SGHTA, CDR2 FQGNSA. CDR3 length equals 14 residues. The V end was cut by 5 bases, the J end by 4 bases, with 9 bases between. The CDR3 DNA reads as TGTGCCAGCAGCAGTAGTATGGGGGCCAACGTCCTGACTTTC. It translates to CASSSSMGANVLTF.

The genes are TRBV18 and TRBJ2-5; 7 bases line up with TRBD2. Germline CDR1 and CDR2: KGHSH and LQKENI. The CDR3 is 15 residues long. The V segment lost 0 bases and the J segment 5 bases; nucleotides outside the gene matches: 6. CDR3 sequence reads: CASSPPERRGETQYF. CDR3 DNA sequence: TGTGCCAGCTCACCACCGGAGCGGCGGGGGGAGACCCAGTACTTC.

To note about this clonotype: A junction end diverges from the germline sequence, so it may reflect a read error. The V gene is TRBV29-1, the J gene TRBJ2-1; the match to TRBD1 covers 7 bases. This CDR3 is 14 amino acids long. The V gene's germline CDR1 is SQVTM and CDR2 ANQGSEA. The CDR3 nucleotides are TGCAGCGTCAGAGGGACAGCCTCCTACAATGAGCGGTTCTTC. Its translation is CSVRGTASYNERFF.

This clonotype has just a few counts. The chain is built from TRBV15 and TRBJ2-6; D may correspond to TRBD1 or TRBD2 (5 bases each). Trimming took 1 base from V and 3 from J, leaving 13 bases between them. The CDR3 covers 17 residues. Per germline, CDR1 LNHNV and CDR2 YYDKDF (reference sequence). CDR3: CATSRVRGSDGANVLTF. In DNA, the CDR3 is TGTGCCACCAGCAGAGTGAGGGGCTCGGATGGGGCCAACGTCCTGACTTTC.

Details on this clonotype: Its ends do not fully match the called genes, so a read error is possible. Here the CDR3 reads CTSSFGRGYEQYF. The CDR3 DNA sequence: TGTACCAGCAGTTTCGGCAGGGGGTACGAGCAGTACTTC. The chain recombines TRBV12-3 or TRBV12-4 with TRBJ2-4, with 7 positions matching TRBD1. The end of the DNA fits TRBJ2-7 better, so the J call may be wrong. CDR3 length: 13 amino acids.

This chain connects TRBV27 to TRBJ2-7; TRBD2 matches at 11 bases. The V and J ends lost 6 bases and 3 bases, in that order; junction bases with no gene match: 13. Per the germline V gene, CDR1 is MNHEY and CDR2 is SMNVEV (reference sequence). This CDR3 is 17 amino acids long. CDR3 nucleotides: TGTGCCAGCAGGCTGTTAGGACGAACTAGCGGGAGCTACGAGCAGTACTTC. Translation: CASRLLGRTSGSYEQYF.

This clonotype showed up just a few times. The rearrangement joins TRBV20-1 to TRBJ2-1; 7 positions match TRBD2. Trimming removed 4 bases from V and 0 bases from J; junction bases left unmatched: 9. This CDR3 has 16 amino acids. CDR1 and CDR2 from the germline V gene are DFQATT and SNEGSKA (reference sequence). CDR3 DNA: TGCAGTGCTACCGCCTCTAGCGGACCCTCCTACAATGAGCAGTTCTTC. Protein sequence: CSATASSGPSYNEQFF.

This clonotype was seen more than once but under ten times. This sequence joins TRBV12-3 or TRBV12-4 and TRBJ1-1; D unclear. The ends were cut back, 6 bases at V and 1 base at J, with 6 bases in the middle. This CDR3 spans 12 amino acids. CDR3 coding DNA: TGTGCCAGCAGGCTCCCGAACACTGAAGCTTTCTTT. Translated, it gives CASRLPNTEAFF.

A few counts support this clonotype. The chain carries TRBV10-3 and TRBJ1-2; the match to TRBD1 covers 7 bases. Germline V gene sequence: CDR1 ENHRY, CDR2 SYGVKD. There are 18 residues in the CDR3. With 8 bases clipped from V and 9 bases from J, the junction kept 27 bases outside the gene matches. The CDR3 reads CAIPSGRPAEGQYMRYTF. The CDR3 DNA sequence: TGTGCCATCCCCTCCGGGAGACCCGCAGAGGGACAGTACATGCGCTACACCTTC.

The CDR3 sequence is CASSKDRMNTEAFF. CDR3 bases: TGTGCCAGCAGTAAAGACAGAATGAACACTGAAGCTTTCTTT. This chain uses TRBV27 with TRBJ1-1, with D maybe TRBD1 (5 bases). This CDR3 comprises 14 residues. The germline V gene encodes CDR1 MNHEY and CDR2 SMNVEV (reference sequence). Trimming cost V 5 bases and J 0 bases, with 10 bases left between them.

V gene TRBV5-6 combines with J gene TRBJ2-7; D perhaps matches TRBD2 (5 bases). Trimming took off 0 bases at V and 3 bases at J, with 13 bases between the two ends. Germline V gene sequence: CDR1 SGHDT, CDR2 YYEEEE. The CDR3 length is 15 residues. CDR3 nucleotides: TGTGCCAGCAGCTTGGGCCCTGCGGGTTTCTACGAGCAGTACTTC. The encoded protein is CASSLGPAGFYEQYF.

The rearrangement uses TRBV7-2 and TRBJ2-7, with 7 nucleotides matching TRBD1. Germline CDR1 reads SGHTA; CDR2 reads FQGNSA. This CDR3 has 15 residues. The J segment lost 5 bases and the V segment lost 5 bases, leaving 12 bases of the junction unmatched. Written as DNA, the CDR3 is TGTACCAGCAGCACAGGGGCGGTCCGGGCGAACGAGCAGTACTTC. Protein: CTSSTGAVRANEQYF.

The chain links TRBV7-6 to TRBJ2-1, with 9 bases identical to TRBD2. CDR1 is SGHVS, CDR2 FNYEAQ, per germline. Trimming cost V 2 bases and J 9 bases; bases outside gene matches: 17. The CDR3 has 18 residues. The CDR3 nucleotides read TGTGCCAGCAGCTTACGTCCGGTTGGCGGGAGGGCGGGCGGTGAGCAGTTCTTC. Its protein product is CASSLRPVGGRAGGEQFF. The full variable domain, with the rest looked up from reference TRBV7-6 and TRBJ2-1, is GAGVSQSPRYKVTKRGQDVALRCDPISGHVSLYWYRQALGQGPEFLTYFNYEAQQDKSGLPNDRFSAERPEGSISTLTIQRTEQRDSAMYRCASSLRPVGGRAGGEQFFGPGTRLTVL.

To note about this clonotype: A much larger clonotype is one base distant, so this may be a read error. V and J are TRBV5-6 and TRBJ1-2; the D is unclear. Germline V gene sequence: CDR1 SGHDT, CDR2 YYEEEE. The CDR3 contains 12 residues. The DNA for the CDR3 is TGTGCCAACAGCTTGGGAAAAGGAGGCTACACCTTC. As protein: CANSLGKGGYTF.

This chain connects TRBV12-3 or TRBV12-4 to TRBJ1-1; TRBD1 agrees at 7 bases. The CDR3 has 15 residues. V was clipped by 5 bases and J by 2 bases; unmatched bases: 8. CDR3 loop: CASSRSTGVNTEAFF. The CDR3 DNA is TGTGCCAGCAGTCGGTCTACAGGGGTTAACACTGAAGCTTTCTTT.

The chain combines TRBV9 with TRBJ2-7; 9 bases are a match to TRBD1. J was trimmed by 6 bases and V by 4 bases; bases with no gene match: 8. Per the germline V gene, CDR1 is SGDLS and CDR2 is YYNGEE. The CDR3 totals 14 residues. The chain's CDR3 is CASSQGQGVFEQYF. The DNA of the CDR3 is TGTGCCAGCAGCCAGGGACAGGGCGTCTTCGAGCAGTACTTC.

This clonotype was seen a few times. The rearrangement uses TRBV7-2 and TRBJ2-1, with 12 bases that match TRBD2. Per the germline V gene, CDR1 is SGHTA and CDR2 is FQGNSA. Trimming at V came to 0 bases and at J to 7 bases, leaving 4 bases not matched to a gene. This CDR3 region has 16 residues. In DNA, the CDR3 is TGTGCCAGCAGCTTAGCCCTAGCGGGAGGGTGGAATGAGCAGTTCTTC. It encodes CASSLALAGGWNEQFF. Complete variable domain (other parts from reference TRBV7-2 and TRBJ2-1): GAGVSQSPSNKVTEKGKDVELRCDPISGHTALYWYRQSLGQGLEFLIYFQGNSAPDKSGLPSDRFSAERTGGSVSTLTIQRTQQEDSAVYLCASSLALAGGWNEQFFGPGTRLTVL.

The chain carries TRBV25-1 and TRBJ1-1; TRBD1 is a possible D gene (6 bases). V lost 1 base and J 4 bases, leaving 13 bases between the germline ends. The CDR3 covers 15 residues. The germline V gene has CDR1 MGHDK and CDR2 SYGVNS. The CDR3: CASSEFGGRRTEAFF. In DNA form, the CDR3 reads TGTGCCAGCAGTGAATTCGGGGGGCGTCGCACTGAAGCTTTCTTT.

This clonotype occurred many times. The chain combines TRBV27 with TRBJ2-3, with 12 bases that match TRBD2. The J segment lost 0 bases and the V segment lost 6 bases, leaving 7 bases of the junction unmatched. This CDR3 region has 17 residues. CDR1 is MNHEY and CDR2 is SMNVEV in the germline V gene (reference sequence). The CDR3 DNA reads as TGTGCCAGCAGGGGGGGGACTAGCGGGCGTAGCACAGATACGCAGTATTTT. Translation: CASRGGTSGRSTDTQYF.

The chain has TRBV12-3 or TRBV12-4 and TRBJ2-7, with D perhaps matching TRBD1 (5 bases). The V end lost 6 bases, the J end lost 6 bases, and 18 bases lay between the germline ends. The CDR3 totals 14 residues. The CDR3 DNA is TGTGCCAGCAGCTCTCTGGGGCCTTGGGGCGAGCAGTACTTC. This gives the protein CASSSLGPWGEQYF.